Listed below are T cell receptor beta chains from one sample, sequenced in a study of control samples from healthy donors and cancer patients. TCRdb's copy holds only in-frame clones and misses some; the assay was immunoSEQ multiplex PCR. The sample has under 130,000 clones; roughly 85% are singletons. The specimen was blood. The receptors here all came from a woman aged 45-59 years in good health. Both conserved end residues are part of each CDR3. Each record gives: clone size, D gene, J gene, CDR3 length, V gene, CDR3 protein, CDR3 DNA. A D gene is named only where the DNA matches it firmly. Clone size is given for some rows only: seen once, a few or many times, or a class if the clone is expanded.

.	.	TRBJ2-7	14	TRBV6-6	CASSYFGGVYEQYF	TGTGCCAGCAGTTACTTCGGGGGCGTATACGAGCAGTACTTC
.	TRBD1	TRBJ1-2	14	TRBV7-2	CASSYKGQNYGYTF	TGTGCCAGCAGCTACAAGGGACAGAACTATGGCTACACCTTC
.	TRBD1	TRBJ1-2	15	TRBV4-1	CASSQEGQGPYGYTF	TGCGCCAGCAGCCAAGAGGGACAGGGTCCGTATGGCTACACCTTC
.	.	TRBJ1-1	15	TRBV18	CASSPVVGQGTEAFF	TGTGCCAGCTCACCCGTAGTGGGCCAGGGCACTGAAGCTTTCTTT
.	.	TRBJ2-1	13	TRBV5-1	CASPPRKGDEQFF	TGCGCCAGCCCGCCTCGGAAAGGGGATGAGCAGTTCTTC
once	.	TRBJ2-6	15	TRBV19	CASSTQGGGANVLTF	TGTGCCAGTAGTACCCAGGGAGGTGGGGCCAACGTCCTGACTTTC
.	.	TRBJ1-5	13	TRBV19	CASLGGYNQPQHF	TGTGCCAGTCTAGGCGGATACAATCAGCCCCAGCATTTT
.	.	TRBJ1-2	15	TRBV27	CASSTNGAPNYGYTF	TGTGCCAGCAGTACCAACGGGGCGCCGAACTATGGCTACACCTTC
.	.	TRBJ1-1	16	TRBV30	CAWSYPDMIKNTEAFF	TGTGCCTGGAGTTACCCAGACATGATTAAGAACACTGAAGCTTTCTTT
.	.	TRBJ2-5	16	TRBV4-3	CASSQGWRGNQETQYF	TGCGCCAGCAGCCAAGGCTGGCGGGGAAACCAAGAGACCCAGTACTTC
few	TRBD2	TRBJ2-7	17	TRBV5-1	CASSLSTGGIFSYEQYF	TGCGCCAGCAGCTTGAGTACGGGGGGGATATTCTCCTACGAGCAGTACTTC